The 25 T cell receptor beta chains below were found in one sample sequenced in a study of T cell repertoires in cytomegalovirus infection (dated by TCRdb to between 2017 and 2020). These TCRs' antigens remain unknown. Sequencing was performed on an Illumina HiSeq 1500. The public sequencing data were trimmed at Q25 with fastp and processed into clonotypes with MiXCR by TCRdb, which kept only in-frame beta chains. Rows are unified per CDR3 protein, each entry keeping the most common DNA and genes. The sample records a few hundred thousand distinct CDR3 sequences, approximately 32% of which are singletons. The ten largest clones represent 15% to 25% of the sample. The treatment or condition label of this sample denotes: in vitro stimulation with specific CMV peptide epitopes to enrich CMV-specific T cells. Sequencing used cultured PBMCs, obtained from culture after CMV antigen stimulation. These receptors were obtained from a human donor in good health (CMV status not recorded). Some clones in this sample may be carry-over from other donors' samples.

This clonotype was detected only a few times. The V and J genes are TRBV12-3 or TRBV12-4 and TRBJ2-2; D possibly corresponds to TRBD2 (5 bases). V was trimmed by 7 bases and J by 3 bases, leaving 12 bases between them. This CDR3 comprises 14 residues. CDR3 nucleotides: TGTGCCAGCACCCTACGGGGTCACACCGGGGAGCTGTTTTTT. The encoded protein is CASTLRGHTGELFF.

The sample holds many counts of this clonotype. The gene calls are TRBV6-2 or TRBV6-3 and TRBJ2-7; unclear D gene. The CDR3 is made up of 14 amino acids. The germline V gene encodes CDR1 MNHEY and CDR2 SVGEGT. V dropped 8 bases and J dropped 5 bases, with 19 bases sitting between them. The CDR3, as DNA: TGTGCCAGCCACCCCACGGGCCCCCTGAACGAGCAGTACTTC. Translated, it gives CASHPTGPLNEQYF.

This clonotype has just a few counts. The CDR3 loop reads CASTHDGGGNQPQHF. DNA of the CDR3: TGTGCCAGTACCCACGACGGGGGGGGCAATCAGCCCCAGCATTTT. This chain connects TRBV19 to TRBJ1-5; TRBD1 might be the D (5 bases). From germline, CDR1 is LNHDA and CDR2 SQIVND (reference sequence). The V gene lost 7 bases and the J gene lost 2 bases, with 15 bases spanning the gap. This CDR3 region has 15 residues. The full variable domain, with the rest looked up from reference TRBV19 and TRBJ1-5, is DGGITQSPKYLFRKEGQNVTLSCEQNLNHDAMYWYRQDPGQGLRLIYYSQIVNDFQKGDIAEGYSVSREKKESFPLTVTSAQKNPTAFYLCASTHDGGGNQPQHFGDGTRLSIL.

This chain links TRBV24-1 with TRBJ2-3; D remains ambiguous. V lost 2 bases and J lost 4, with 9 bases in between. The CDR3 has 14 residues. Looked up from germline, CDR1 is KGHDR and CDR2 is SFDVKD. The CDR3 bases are TGTGCCACCAGTGATTCTGGGGTCCCAGATACGCAGTATTTT. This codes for CATSDSGVPDTQYF.

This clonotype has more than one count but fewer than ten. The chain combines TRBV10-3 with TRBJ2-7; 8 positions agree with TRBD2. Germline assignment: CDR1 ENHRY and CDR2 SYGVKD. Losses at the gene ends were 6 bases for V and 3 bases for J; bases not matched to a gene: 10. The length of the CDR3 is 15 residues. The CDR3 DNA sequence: TGTGCCATCAGGGGGGGGGATAGCGGGAACTACGAGCAGTACTTC. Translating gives CAIRGGDSGNYEQYF.

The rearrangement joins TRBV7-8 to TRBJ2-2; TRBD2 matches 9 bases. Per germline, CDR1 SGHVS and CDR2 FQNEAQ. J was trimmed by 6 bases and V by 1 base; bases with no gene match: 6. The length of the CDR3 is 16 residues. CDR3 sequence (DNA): TGTGCCAGCAGCTTAGGAGCAGCGGGAGGTCCCGGGGAGCTGTTTTTT. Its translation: CASSLGAAGGPGELFF.

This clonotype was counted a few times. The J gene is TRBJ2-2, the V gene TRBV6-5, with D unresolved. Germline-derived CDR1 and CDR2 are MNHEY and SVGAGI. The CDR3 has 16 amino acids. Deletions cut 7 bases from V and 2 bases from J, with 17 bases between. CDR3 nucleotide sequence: TGTGCCAGCACCCGTAGCCCCCCGGGCAACACCGGGGAGCTGTTTTTT. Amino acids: CASTRSPPGNTGELFF.

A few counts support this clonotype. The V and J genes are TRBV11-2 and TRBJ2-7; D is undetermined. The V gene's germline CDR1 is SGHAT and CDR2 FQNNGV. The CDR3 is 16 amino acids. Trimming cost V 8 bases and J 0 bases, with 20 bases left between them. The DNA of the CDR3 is TGTGCCAGCCGTTACCGGGCAGCCACACCCTCCTACGAGCAGTACTTC. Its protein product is CASRYRAATPSYEQYF.

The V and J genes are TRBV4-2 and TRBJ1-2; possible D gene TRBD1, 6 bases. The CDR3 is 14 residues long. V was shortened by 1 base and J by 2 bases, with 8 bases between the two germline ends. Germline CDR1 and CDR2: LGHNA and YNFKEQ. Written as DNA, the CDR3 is TGTGCCAGCAGCCAAGGGGGGCTCAACTATGGCTACACCTTC. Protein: CASSQGGLNYGYTF.

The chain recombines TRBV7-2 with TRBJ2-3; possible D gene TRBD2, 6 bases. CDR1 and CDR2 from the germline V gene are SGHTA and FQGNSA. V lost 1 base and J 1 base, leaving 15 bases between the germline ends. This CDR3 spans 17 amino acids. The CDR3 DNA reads TGTGCCAGCAGCTTAGGGCCTGGAGGGACGGGCACAGATACGCAGTATTTT. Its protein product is CASSLGPGGTGTDTQYF.

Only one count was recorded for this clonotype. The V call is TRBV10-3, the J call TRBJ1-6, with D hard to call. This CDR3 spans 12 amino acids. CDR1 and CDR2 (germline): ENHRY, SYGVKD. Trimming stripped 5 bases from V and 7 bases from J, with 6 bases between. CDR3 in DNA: TGTGCCATCAGTATGGGGAATTCACCCCTCCACTTT. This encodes CAISMGNSPLHF.

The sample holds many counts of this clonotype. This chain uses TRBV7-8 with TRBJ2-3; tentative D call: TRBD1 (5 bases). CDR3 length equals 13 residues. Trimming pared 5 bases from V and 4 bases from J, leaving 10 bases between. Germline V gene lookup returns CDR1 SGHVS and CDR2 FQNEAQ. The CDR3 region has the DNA TGTGCCAGCAGCCGTAGGGGCCCAGATACGCAGTATTTT. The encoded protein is CASSRRGPDTQYF.

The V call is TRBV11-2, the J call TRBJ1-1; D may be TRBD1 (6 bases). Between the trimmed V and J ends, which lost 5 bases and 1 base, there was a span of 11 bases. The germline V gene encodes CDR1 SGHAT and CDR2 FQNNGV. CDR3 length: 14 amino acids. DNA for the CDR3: TGTGCCAGCAGCCGACAACAGGGGAACACTGAAGCTTTCTTT. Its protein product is CASSRQQGNTEAFF.

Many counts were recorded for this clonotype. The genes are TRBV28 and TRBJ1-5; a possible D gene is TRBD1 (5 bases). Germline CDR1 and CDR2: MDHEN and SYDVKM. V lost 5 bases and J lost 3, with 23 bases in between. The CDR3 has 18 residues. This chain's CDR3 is CASSPRGGFPNDNQPQHF. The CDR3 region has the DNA TGTGCCAGCAGTCCTCGCGGGGGTTTCCCGAACGACAATCAGCCCCAGCATTTT.

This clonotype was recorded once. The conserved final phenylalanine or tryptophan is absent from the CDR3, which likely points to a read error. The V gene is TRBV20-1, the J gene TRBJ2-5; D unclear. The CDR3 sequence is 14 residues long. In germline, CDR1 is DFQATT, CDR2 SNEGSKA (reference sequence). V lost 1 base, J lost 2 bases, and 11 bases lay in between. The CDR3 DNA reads TGCAGTGCTAGAGGCCTCGGGCTTCAAGAGACCCAGTACTTA. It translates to CSARGLGLQETQYL.

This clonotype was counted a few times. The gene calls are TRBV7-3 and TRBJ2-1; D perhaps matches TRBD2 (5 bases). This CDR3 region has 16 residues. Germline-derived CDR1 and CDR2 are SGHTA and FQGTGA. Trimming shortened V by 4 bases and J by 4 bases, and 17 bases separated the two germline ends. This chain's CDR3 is CASSSGAGRGYNEQFF. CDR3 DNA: TGTGCCAGCAGCTCTGGCGCGGGCCGGGGTTACAATGAGCAGTTCTTC.

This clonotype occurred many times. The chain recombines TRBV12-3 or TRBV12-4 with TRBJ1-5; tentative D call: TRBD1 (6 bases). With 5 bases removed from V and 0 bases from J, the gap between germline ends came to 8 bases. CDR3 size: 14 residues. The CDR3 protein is CASSLQGSNQPQHF. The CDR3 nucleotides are TGTGCCAGCAGTCTACAGGGTAGCAATCAGCCCCAGCATTTT.

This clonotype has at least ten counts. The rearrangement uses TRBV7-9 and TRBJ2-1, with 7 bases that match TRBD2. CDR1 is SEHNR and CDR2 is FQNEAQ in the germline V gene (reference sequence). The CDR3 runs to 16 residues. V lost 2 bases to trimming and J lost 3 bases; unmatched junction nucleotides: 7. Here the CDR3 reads CASSLRPLAFYNEQFF. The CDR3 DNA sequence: TGTGCCAGCAGCTTACGTCCACTAGCGTTCTACAATGAGCAGTTCTTC. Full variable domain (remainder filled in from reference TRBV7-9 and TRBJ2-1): DTGVSQNPRHKITKRGQNVTFRCDPISEHNRLYWYRQTLGQGPEFLTYFQNEAQLEKSRLLSDRFSAERPKGSFSTLEIQRTEQGDSAMYLCASSLRPLAFYNEQFFGPGTRLTVL.

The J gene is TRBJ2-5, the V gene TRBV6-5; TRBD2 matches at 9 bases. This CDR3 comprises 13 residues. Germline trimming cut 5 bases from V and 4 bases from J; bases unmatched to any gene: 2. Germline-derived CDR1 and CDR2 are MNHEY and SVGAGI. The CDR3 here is CASSPAGGETQYF. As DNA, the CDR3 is TGTGCCAGCAGTCCAGCGGGGGGAGAGACCCAGTACTTC.

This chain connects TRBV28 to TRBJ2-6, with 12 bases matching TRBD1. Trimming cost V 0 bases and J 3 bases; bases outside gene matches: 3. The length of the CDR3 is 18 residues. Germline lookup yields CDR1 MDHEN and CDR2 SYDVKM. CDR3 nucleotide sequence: TGTGCCAGCAGTTTATGGGGGACAGGGGGCTTTGGGGCCAACGTCCTGACTTTC. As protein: CASSLWGTGGFGANVLTF.

The CDR3 region has the DNA TGTGCCAGCAGTTTACAGGAGAGAAGCACAGATACGCAGTATTTT. Protein product: CASSLQERSTDTQYF. V is TRBV12-3 or TRBV12-4 and J is TRBJ2-3; D unclear. This CDR3 has 15 amino acids. V lost 2 bases, J lost 0 bases, and 9 bases lay in between.

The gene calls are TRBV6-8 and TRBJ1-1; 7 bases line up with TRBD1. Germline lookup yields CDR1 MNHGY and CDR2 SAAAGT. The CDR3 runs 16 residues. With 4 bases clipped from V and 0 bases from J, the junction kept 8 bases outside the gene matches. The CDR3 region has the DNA TGTGCCAGCAGTTTCCGGGACAGATCCATGAACACTGAAGCTTTCTTT. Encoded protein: CASSFRDRSMNTEAFF.

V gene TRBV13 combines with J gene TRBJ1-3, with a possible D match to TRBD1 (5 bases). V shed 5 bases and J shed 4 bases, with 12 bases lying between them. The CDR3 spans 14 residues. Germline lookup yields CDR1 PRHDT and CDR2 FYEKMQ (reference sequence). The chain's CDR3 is CASSPGPRGNTIYF. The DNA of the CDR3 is TGTGCCAGCAGCCCGGGACCTAGGGGAAACACCATATATTTT.

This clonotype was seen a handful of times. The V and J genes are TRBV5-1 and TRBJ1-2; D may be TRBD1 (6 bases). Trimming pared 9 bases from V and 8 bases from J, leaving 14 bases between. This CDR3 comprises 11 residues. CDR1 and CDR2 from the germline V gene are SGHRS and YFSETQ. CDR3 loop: CAIPTGGGYTF. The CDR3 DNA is TGCGCCATCCCGACAGGAGGAGGCTACACCTTC.

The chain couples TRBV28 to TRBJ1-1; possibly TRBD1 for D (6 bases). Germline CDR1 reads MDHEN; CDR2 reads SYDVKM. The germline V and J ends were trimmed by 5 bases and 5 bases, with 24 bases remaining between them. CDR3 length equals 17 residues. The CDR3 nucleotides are TGTGCCAGCAGTCCCGCAATTCGGGGGGCAAGGCGGACTGAAGCTTTCTTT. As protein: CASSPAIRGARRTEAFF.